The 15 T cell receptor beta chains in this list originate from one sample, sequenced in a study of T cell responses to AZD1222 COVID-19 vaccine. Method: immunoSEQ multiplex PCR; TCRdb's copy keeps in-frame clones and lacks some. The sample yields 110,000 to 150,000 clones, 70% to 90% seen once. The source was peripheral blood, collected on day 0 of AZD1222 vaccination. Receptors were obtained from an adult in good health.

This clone showed up just once. The chain combines TRBV18 with TRBJ1-1; no definite D call. Germline V gene sequence: CDR1 KGHSH, CDR2 LQKENI. V gave up 3 bases and J gave up 1 base, with 15 bases separating them. The CDR3 covers 16 residues. The DNA of the CDR3 is TGTGCCAGCTCACCCTCAATGGTACAAAGGAACACTGAAGCTTTCTTT. Its protein is CASSPSMVQRNTEAFF.

This sequence joins TRBV2 and TRBJ2-1; 9 nucleotides match TRBD2. Per the germline V gene, CDR1 is SNHLY and CDR2 is FYNNEI. The V segment lost 6 bases and the J segment 8 bases; nucleotides outside the gene matches: 14. This CDR3 has 16 residues. The CDR3 nucleotides are TGTGCCAGCAGGACAGATTTAGCGGGAGACGGGGATGAGCAGTTCTTC. Its protein product is CASRTDLAGDGDEQFF.

J is TRBJ2-1 and V is TRBV12-3 or TRBV12-4, with D possibly being TRBD2 (5 bases). The CDR3 is made up of 13 amino acids. Trimming stripped 2 bases from V and 9 bases from J, with 11 bases between. The CDR3 nucleotides are TGTGCCAGCAGTTTAAGAGAGGGTGGTGAGCAGTTCTTC. This sequence encodes CASSLREGGEQFF.

The rearrangement joins TRBV27 to TRBJ2-7; D remains unclear. V was clipped by 2 bases and J by 2 bases, with 7 bases between them. The CDR3 covers 13 residues. In germline, CDR1 is MNHEY, CDR2 SMNVEV (reference sequence). The CDR3 reads CASSLMVAYEQYF. In DNA, the CDR3 is TGTGCCAGCAGTTTAATGGTCGCCTACGAGCAGTACTTC.

The V gene is TRBV19, the J gene TRBJ1-1, with unresolved D. Trimming stripped 3 bases from V and 5 bases from J, with 10 bases between. CDR1 and CDR2 (germline): LNHDA, SQIVND (reference sequence). The CDR3 is 13 residues long. The CDR3 DNA reads as TGTGCCAGTAGTATTTTGGCGGGGACTGAAGCTTTCTTT. Encoded protein: CASSILAGTEAFF.

This clone was counted a single time. The chain joins TRBV5-1 to TRBJ1-1, with D maybe TRBD1 (6 bases). Trimming cost V 3 bases and J 0 bases, with 12 bases left between them. The germline V gene has CDR1 SGHRS and CDR2 YFSETQ. CDR3 length equals 15 residues. The CDR3 reads CASSYDRIMNTEAFF. The CDR3 DNA reads TGCGCCAGCAGCTACGACAGGATTATGAACACTGAAGCTTTCTTT.

This clone has more than one count but fewer than ten. The chain carries TRBV30 and TRBJ2-3; the match to TRBD1 covers 10 bases. Germline CDR1 GTSNPN, CDR2 SVGIG (reference sequence). This CDR3 spans 17 amino acids. V shed 1 base and J 6 bases; nucleotides not matched to a gene: 13. The DNA of the CDR3 is TGTGCCTGGAGTGCTATCGGGACAGGGGCTTTGGGGGATACGCAGTATTTT. Amino acids: CAWSAIGTGALGDTQYF.

The gene calls are TRBV7-8 and TRBJ1-4; possible D gene TRBD1, 6 bases. V was cut by 5 bases and J by 8 bases, with 15 bases left in between. CDR1 and CDR2 from the germline V gene are SGHVS and FQNEAQ. The CDR3 length is 14 residues. Here the CDR3 DNA reads TGTGCCAGCAGCCAGAGGGGGGACGGGGAAAAACTGTTTTTT. The encoded protein is CASSQRGDGEKLFF.

This rearrangement joins TRBV2 to TRBJ1-2; D uncertain. CDR3 length: 12 amino acids. Between the trimmed V and J ends, which lost 8 bases and 2 bases, there was a span of 9 bases. Germline V gene sequence: CDR1 SNHLY, CDR2 FYNNEI. The CDR3 reads CASGRANYGYTF. DNA for the CDR3: TGTGCCAGCGGCCGGGCCAACTATGGCTACACCTTC.

This rearrangement joins TRBV6-1 to TRBJ1-1, with D possibly matching TRBD1 (6 bases). The V and J ends lost 4 bases and 3 bases respectively, with 15 bases between them. Germline CDR1 reads MNHNS; CDR2 reads SASEGT. The CDR3 extends over 15 amino acids. The CDR3 bases are TGTGCCAGCAGTGTAGCCTCCACAGGGTACACTGAAGCTTTCTTT. Amino acid sequence: CASSVASTGYTEAFF.

This chain links TRBV24-1 with TRBJ1-4; 7 bases line up with TRBD1. The CDR3 runs 16 residues. CDR1 is KGHDR, CDR2 SFDVKD, per germline. J gave up 0 bases and V 2 bases, and 2 bases lay outside the gene matches. CDR3 in amino acids: CATSDSTGSTNEKLFF. CDR3 nucleotide sequence: TGTGCCACCAGTGATTCGACAGGGTCAACTAATGAAAAACTGTTTTTT.

This chain links TRBV4-3 with TRBJ1-6; tentative D call: TRBD1 (5 bases). The CDR3 length is 14 residues. V shed 4 bases and J shed 7 bases, with 11 bases lying between them. Germline V gives CDR1 LGHNA, CDR2 YSLEER. Here the CDR3 reads CASSPTGGNSPLHF. The CDR3 DNA reads TGCGCCAGCAGCCCCACAGGCGGGAATTCACCCCTCCACTTT.

The chain's CDR3 is CASSQGLAAQSSYNEQFF. DNA of the CDR3: TGTGCCAGCAGCCAGGGACTAGCGGCCCAGAGCTCCTACAATGAGCAGTTCTTC. V usage is TRBV3-1 (or the pseudogene TRBV3-2) and J usage is TRBJ2-1; 11 bases map to TRBD2. Germline assignment: CDR1 LGHDT and CDR2 YNNKEL (reference sequence). V lost 3 bases to trimming and J lost 0 bases; unmatched junction nucleotides: 7. The CDR3 is 18 residues long.

V usage is TRBV2 and J usage is TRBJ2-2; 10 bases match TRBD2. This CDR3 comprises 21 residues. Germline assignment: CDR1 SNHLY and CDR2 FYNNEI. Losses at the gene ends were 2 bases for V and 5 bases for J; bases not matched to a gene: 20. In DNA form, the CDR3 reads TGTGCCAGCAGTGAAATCTTCGGTATGTCCAGCGGGAGGGCCCGGACCGGGGAGCTGTTTTTT. Amino acids: CASSEIFGMSSGRARTGELFF.

The chain employs TRBV6-1 and TRBJ1-5; D unresolved. The ends were cut back, 2 bases at V and 4 bases at J, with 9 bases in the middle. The V gene's germline CDR1 is MNHNS and CDR2 SASEGT. The CDR3 is made up of 14 amino acids. Here the CDR3 reads CASSENPGNQPQHF. CDR3 sequence (DNA): TGTGCCAGCAGTGAAAATCCGGGGAATCAGCCCCAGCATTTT.